Listed here are 32 T cell receptor beta chains from one sample, sequenced in a study of vaccination effects on CD4 cells after COVID-19. Sequencing in the ViraFEST assay came after antigen-specific CD4+ T cells had been expanded with viral peptide pools, which were used to stimulate PBMC. Cells that had been cultured for 10 days were the source of isolated CD4+ T cells. The participants, recipients of two vaccine doses, got either BNT162b2 or mRNA-1273. The antigens of these receptors remain unknown. Measured with immunoSEQ multiplex PCR; TCRdb has only the in-frame clones, and not every one. The sample shows tens of thousands of clones, around 81% of them seen only once. The sample in question was CD4+ T cells from PBMCs cultured with HCoV-229E spike peptides, obtained after COVID-19 vaccination. These receptors all stem from a human donor who received a COVID-19 vaccine.

The V and J genes are TRBV5-1 and TRBJ2-5; D unresolved. Germline lookup yields CDR1 SGHRS and CDR2 YFSETQ. The CDR3 loop spans 14 amino acids. Between the trimmed V and J ends, which lost 0 bases and 2 bases, there was a span of 8 bases. Here the CDR3 reads CASSLGPEQETQYF. The CDR3 nucleotides read TGCGCCAGCAGCTTGGGGCCGGAGCAAGAGACCCAGTACTTC.

Here the CDR3 reads CASSQVGENGANVLTF. The CDR3 DNA sequence: TGTGCCAGCAGCCAAGTCGGTGAGAATGGGGCCAACGTCCTGACTTTC. The rearrangement links TRBV4-2 to TRBJ2-6; no firm D call. The germline V gene has CDR1 LGHNA and CDR2 YNFKEQ. The CDR3 covers 16 residues. The V end was cut by 1 base, the J end by 3 bases, with 10 bases between.

This sequence joins TRBV5-4 and TRBJ2-2; 12 nucleotides align to TRBD2. The CDR3 runs 15 residues. The germline V gene has CDR1 SGHNT and CDR2 YYREEE (reference sequence). Germline trimming cut 3 bases from V and 5 bases from J; bases unmatched to any gene: 2. The CDR3 loop reads CASSSGTSGTGELFF. The CDR3 DNA reads TGTGCCAGCAGCTCCGGGACTAGCGGGACCGGGGAGCTGTTTTTT.

The chain links TRBV11-2 to TRBJ2-5; D not resolved. The V and J ends lost 5 bases and 2 bases respectively, with 3 bases between them. Germline-derived CDR1 and CDR2 are SGHAT and FQNNGV. The CDR3 consists of 11 residues. The CDR3 nucleotides are TGTGCCAGCAGCCTTCAAGAGACCCAGTACTTC. This encodes CASSLQETQYF.

The chain is built from TRBV5-1 and TRBJ2-2; D not certain. The germline V gene encodes CDR1 SGHRS and CDR2 YFSETQ. The CDR3 contains 14 residues. Trimming shortened V by 5 bases and J by 2 bases, and 10 bases separated the two germline ends. CDR3 sequence reads: CASRLTTNTGELFF. The CDR3 DNA reads as TGCGCCAGCAGGCTTACAACTAACACCGGGGAGCTGTTTTTT.

This chain links TRBV10-1 with TRBJ2-3, with D unresolved. CDR3 length equals 13 residues. Per the germline V gene, CDR1 is WNHNN and CDR2 is SYGVQD (reference sequence). V lost 5 bases, J lost 6 bases, and 12 bases lay in between. CDR3 in amino acids: CASSPPQRDTQYF. The CDR3 coding sequence is TGCGCCAGCAGTCCGCCACAGCGCGATACGCAGTATTTT.

This sequence joins TRBV10-3 and TRBJ2-5; D call uncertain. Trimming pared 1 base from V and 5 bases from J, leaving 5 bases between. The CDR3 covers 12 residues. In germline, CDR1 is ENHRY, CDR2 SYGVKD. As DNA, the CDR3 is TGTGCCATCAGTGAGTTTGCGGAGACCCAGTACTTC. Protein sequence: CAISEFAETQYF.

The rearrangement uses TRBV6-5 and TRBJ1-6; maybe TRBD1 (5 bases). V gave up 2 bases and J gave up 7 bases, with 12 bases separating them. The CDR3 contains 15 residues. Germline CDR1 reads MNHEY; CDR2 reads SVGAGI. For the CDR3, the DNA is TGTGCCAGCAGTTACGGAGGCAGGGACAATTCACCCCTCCACTTT. This codes for CASSYGGRDNSPLHF.

The chain is built from TRBV25-1 and TRBJ1-4, with D unclear. Germline CDR1 MGHDK, CDR2 SYGVNS. Trimming took off 3 bases at V and 5 bases at J, with 4 bases between the two ends. The CDR3 runs 12 residues. DNA for the CDR3: TGTGCCAGCAGTGATCGGAATGAAAAACTGTTTTTT. Translation gives CASSDRNEKLFF.

V gene TRBV7-8 combines with J gene TRBJ2-1, with D possibly being TRBD1 or TRBD2 (5 bases each). Trimming removed 5 bases from V and 8 bases from J, with 19 bases in between. Germline V gives CDR1 SGHVS, CDR2 FQNEAQ. CDR3 size: 15 residues. CDR3 nucleotide sequence: TGTGCCAGCAGCGACACCGGGACCCTGGGCGATGAGCAGTTCTTC. Protein sequence: CASSDTGTLGDEQFF.

This clone has a handful of counts. The conserved phenylalanine or tryptophan is not found at the CDR3 terminus, so this likely reflects a read error. It is unclear where the CDR3 begins or ends on the DNA, so no DNA is shown, and the CDR3 is as TCRdb lists it. The V call is TRBV20-1, the J call TRBJ1-2. Counting both end residues, the CDR3 totals 11 amino acids. The V gene's germline CDR1 is DFQATT and CDR2 SNEGSKA (reference sequence). This CDR3 reads CSASAPGPPGL.

This chain connects TRBV6-1 to TRBJ2-7; the match to TRBD1 covers 8 bases. The germline CDR1 and CDR2 sequences are MNHNS and SASEGT. Trimming took 6 bases from V and 1 from J; bases not matched to a gene: 8. This CDR3 is 15 amino acids long. CDR3 DNA: TGTGCCAGCAGGGAGACAGGGGCGGCATCCTACGAGCAGTACGTC. Translating gives CASRETGAASYEQYV.

The genes are TRBV25-1 and TRBJ1-5; the D is unclear. This CDR3 is built from 13 residues. Germline CDR1 is MGHDK and CDR2 is SYGVNS. V was shortened by 1 base and J by 5 bases, with 6 bases between the two germline ends. CDR3: CASSEFGDQPQHF. The CDR3 nucleotides are TGTGCCAGCAGTGAATTCGGGGATCAGCCCCAGCATTTT.

The chain joins TRBV4-1 to TRBJ2-4; TRBD1 matches 7 bases. Germline V CDR1 and CDR2: MGHRA, YSYEKL. Trimming removed 1 base from V and 6 bases from J; junction bases left unmatched: 9. The CDR3 contains 16 residues. The CDR3 reads CASSQGFGQETNIQYF. The CDR3 DNA reads as TGCGCCAGCAGCCAAGGATTCGGACAGGAGACAAACATTCAGTACTTC.

This clone has only a few counts. The rearrangement joins TRBV7-9 to TRBJ1-1, with D uncertain. Trimming cost V 3 bases and J 8 bases, with 13 bases left between them. CDR1 SEHNR and CDR2 FQNEAQ come from the germline V gene (reference sequence). The CDR3 consists of 13 residues. Here the CDR3 DNA reads TGTGCCAGCAGCTTTGACGGTGAGGCGGAAGCTTTCTTT. Translated: CASSFDGEAEAFF. Full variable domain (remainder filled in from reference TRBV7-9 and TRBJ1-1): DTGVSQNPRHKITKRGQNVTFRCDPISEHNRLYWYRQTLGQGPEFLTYFQNEAQLEKSRLLSDRFSAERPKGSFSTLEIQRTEQGDSAMYLCASSFDGEAEAFFGQGTRLTVV.

The CDR3 is CASSYRGPVNSPLHF. CDR3 sequence (DNA): TGTGCCAGCAGTTACAGGGGACCTGTTAATTCACCCCTCCACTTT. V is TRBV6-2 or TRBV6-3 and J is TRBJ1-6; possible D gene TRBD1, 5 bases. Trimming shortened V by 2 bases and J by 6 bases, and 11 bases separated the two germline ends. This CDR3 comprises 15 residues. CDR1 is MNHEY, CDR2 SVGEGT, per germline.

The V and J genes are TRBV5-6 and TRBJ1-4; 7 bases are shared with TRBD1. The CDR3 is made up of 14 amino acids. CDR1 is SGHDT, CDR2 YYEEEE, per germline. V lost 0 bases, J lost 7 bases, and 3 bases stayed unmatched. CDR3 nucleotide sequence: TGTGCCAGCAGCTTGGGGGACAGATCTGAAAAACTGTTTTTT. It translates to CASSLGDRSEKLFF.

The chain uses TRBV7-3 and TRBJ2-5; TRBD1 aligns across 8 bases. Trimming took 5 bases from V and 0 from J; bases not matched to a gene: 14. Germline assignment: CDR1 SGHTA and CDR2 FQGTGA. The CDR3 sequence is 18 residues long. The CDR3: CASSPTNRQGKYQETQYF. The CDR3 DNA sequence: TGTGCCAGCAGCCCGACAAACAGACAGGGGAAGTACCAAGAGACCCAGTACTTC.

This sequence joins TRBV7-9 and TRBJ2-7, with TRBD2 identical over 7 bases. This CDR3 contains 17 residues. J was trimmed by 1 base and V by 5 bases; bases with no gene match: 14. Germline V gene data show CDR1 as SEHNR and CDR2 as FQNEAQ (reference sequence). The DNA of the CDR3 is TGTGCCAGCAGCCCCCCCAGGCAGTCGGGGGGTTCCTACGAGCAGTACGTC. It specifies CASSPPRQSGGSYEQYV.

The chain uses TRBV6-6 and TRBJ2-2; 7 positions agree with TRBD1. CDR3 length: 15 amino acids. The germline gives CDR1 MNHNY, CDR2 SVGAGI (reference sequence). Losses at the gene ends were 5 bases for V and 0 bases for J; bases not matched to a gene: 3. The CDR3 coding sequence is TGTGCCAGCAGTCTGGACAGGACGAACACCGGGGAGCTGTTTTTT. It yields the protein CASSLDRTNTGELFF.

The J gene is TRBJ2-7, the V gene TRBV7-2, with D unclear. This CDR3 is 13 amino acids long. Germline loops: CDR1 SGHTA, CDR2 FQGNSA. The germline V and J ends were trimmed by 2 bases and 1 base, with 6 bases remaining between them. The CDR3 DNA reads as TGTGCCAGCAGCTTAACCCAATCCTACGAGCAGTACGTC. Its protein product is CASSLTQSYEQYV.

The rearrangement uses TRBV5-3 and TRBJ1-3; D is ambiguous. TRBV5-3 counts as an open reading frame of uncertain function. The CDR3 length is 16 residues. The V end lost 1 base, the J end lost 0 bases, and 11 bases lay between the germline ends. This CDR3 reads CARSLLFPNSGNTIYF. DNA for the CDR3: TGTGCCAGAAGCTTGTTATTCCCTAACTCTGGAAACACCATATATTTT.

This chain links TRBV27 with TRBJ2-1; D ambiguous. Trimming removed 5 bases at V and 8 bases at J, with 13 bases between. The CDR3 is made up of 13 amino acids. Germline CDR1 MNHEY, CDR2 SMNVEV (reference sequence). CDR3 region: CASSRAINDEQFF. The CDR3 DNA sequence: TGTGCCAGCAGTAGAGCGATCAACGATGAGCAGTTCTTC.

This chain uses TRBV7-2 with TRBJ2-5; either TRBD1 or TRBD2 may supply D (5 bases each). The CDR3 runs 14 residues. CDR1 is SGHTA, CDR2 FQGNSA, per germline. Trimming took 3 bases from V and 9 from J, leaving 17 bases between them. In DNA form, the CDR3 reads TGTGCCAGCAGCTTTGGTGGCAGCATGGGGGCCCAGTACTTC. Protein product: CASSFGGSMGAQYF.

J is TRBJ1-1 and V is TRBV6-6, with D perhaps matching TRBD1 (5 bases). Germline lookup yields CDR1 MNHNY and CDR2 SVGAGI (reference sequence). Trimming shortened V by 7 bases and J by 1 base, and 13 bases separated the two germline ends. The length of the CDR3 is 14 residues. As DNA, the CDR3 is TGTGCCAGCACCCGCCCCAGGGAGAACACTGAAGCTTTCTTT. It specifies CASTRPRENTEAFF.

The V call is TRBV5-3, the J call TRBJ2-7, with D hard to call. TRBV5-3 is flagged as an ORF with uncertain function. The CDR3 runs to 12 residues. The ends were cut back, 0 bases at V and 4 bases at J, with 5 bases in the middle. CDR3 protein: CARSLEWYEQYV. The CDR3 nucleotides read TGTGCCAGAAGCTTGGAATGGTACGAGCAGTACGTC.

This rearrangement joins TRBV9 to TRBJ1-6, with TRBD1 matching over 7 bases. This CDR3 has 16 residues. CDR1 is SGDLS, CDR2 YYNGEE, per germline. J lost 6 bases, V lost 4 bases, and 10 bases had no gene match. CDR3 region: CASSFLDRVGNSPLHF. The CDR3 DNA reads as TGTGCCAGCAGCTTTTTAGACAGGGTGGGTAATTCACCCCTCCACTTT.

V usage is TRBV19 and J usage is TRBJ1-5, with 8 bases that match TRBD1. The CDR3 sequence is 14 residues long. V shed 4 bases and J 8 bases; nucleotides not matched to a gene: 7. Germline assignment: CDR1 LNHDA and CDR2 SQIVND (reference sequence). Written as DNA, the CDR3 is TGTGCCAGTAGTAGAGACAGGGGATGGGAGCCCCAGCATTTT. This encodes CASSRDRGWEPQHF.

The chain recombines TRBV5-4 with TRBJ2-5; TRBD2 is a possible D gene (6 bases). V shed 3 bases and J shed 3 bases, with 12 bases lying between them. CDR1 and CDR2 from the germline V gene are SGHNT and YYREEE (reference sequence). The CDR3 covers 14 residues. The CDR3 coding sequence is TGTGCCAGCAGCTCTCTAGCGTCGGAAGAGACCCAGTACTTC. It is translated as CASSSLASEETQYF. The whole variable domain, filled in from reference TRBV5-4 and TRBJ2-5, reads ETGVTQSPTHLIKTRGQQVTLRCSSQSGHNTVSWYQQALGQGPQFIFQYYREEENGRGNFPPRFSGLQFPNYSSELNVNALELDDSALYLCASSSLASEETQYFGPGTRLLVL.

The chain uses TRBV29-1 and TRBJ1-1, with 12 bases that match TRBD1. The CDR3 totals 14 residues. Losses at the gene ends were 7 bases for V and 5 bases for J; bases not matched to a gene: 8. Germline CDR1 reads SQVTM; CDR2 reads ANQGSEA. The CDR3 protein is CSAAGQGARTEAFF. In DNA form, the CDR3 reads TGCAGCGCCGCGGGACAGGGGGCGCGGACTGAAGCTTTCTTT.

This chain connects TRBV6-5 to TRBJ1-2; D is unclear. The CDR3 covers 14 residues. CDR1 is MNHEY, CDR2 SVGAGI, per germline. Trimming took off 6 bases at V and 8 bases at J, with 19 bases between the two ends. CDR3 DNA: TGTGCCAGCAGCCGCGTACTATCTGGTGCGGGCTACACCTTC. Its translation is CASSRVLSGAGYTF.

The chain couples TRBV7-8 to TRBJ1-2, with 7 bases matching TRBD1. The CDR3 spans 15 residues. Per germline, CDR1 SGHVS and CDR2 FQNEAQ. Losses at the gene ends were 2 bases for V and 5 bases for J; bases not matched to a gene: 8. CDR3 region: CASSLSAGGRYGYTF. The CDR3 region has the DNA TGTGCCAGCAGCTTATCCGCAGGGGGTCGGTATGGCTACACCTTC.